The clone carrying this TCR beta chain showed up just a few times. Its antigen remains unidentified. Primers for the PCR totalled 60 Vbeta and 13 Jbeta. Per the authors' pipeline: Tens of millions of unique TCR beta chains, approximately 11 million of them shared, were counted by a later analysis. Sequencing was performed with immunoSEQ multiplex PCR; in TCRdb, only in-frame clones are kept and a portion is missing. V, J and clone size are those of that table, while D and trimming were read from the DNA. The sample yields some 150,000 clones, 8.9% seen once. The sample is drawn from a study of cytomegalovirus exposure and HLA in healthy donors. Trimming at V came to 0 bases and at J to 7 bases, leaving 8 bases not matched to a gene. Germline V CDR1 and CDR2: MNHNS, SASEGT. There are 16 residues in the CDR3. Findings and limits, study-wide: For presence/absence analyses, sequencing depth was assumed to be roughly uniform across donors. Most subjects had HLA-A and HLA-B alleles reportedly predicted accurately by TCR beta sequences. Associated with HLA alleles at 0.05 false discovery rate in a later analysis were over 15,000 TCR beta sequences.

J is TRBJ2-1 and V is TRBV6-1; 8 nucleotides match TRBD2. Material: PBMCs. This TCR derives from a woman in her thirties or forties in good health and CMV-seropositive. The CDR3 DNA sequence: TGTGCCAGCAGTGAAGCCGGGGGGGGCCTTTTAAATGAGCAGTTCTTC. Protein sequence: CASSEAGGGLLNEQFF.